The 20 T cell receptor beta chains listed next were all sequenced from one sample in a study of cytomegalovirus exposure and HLA in healthy donors. Vbeta (60) and Jbeta (13) primers were used in the PCR. TCRdb's copy holds only in-frame clones and misses some; the assay was immunoSEQ multiplex PCR. The data show about 160,000 clones, with roughly four fifths seen just once and approximately 13% held by the top ten. The specimen was PBMCs. Source of these receptors: a woman aged 45-65 years in good health and CMV-seronegative.

This clone was detected only a few times. The chain recombines TRBV6-5 with TRBJ1-2; 8 bases fit TRBD1. This CDR3 region has 14 residues. V lost 6 bases to trimming and J lost 7 bases; unmatched junction nucleotides: 10. Germline V gene lookup returns CDR1 MNHEY and CDR2 SVGAGI. CDR3 nucleotide sequence: TGTGCCAGCAGGTTGACAGGGGTGGAAAGTGGCTACACCTTC. Protein product: CASRLTGVESGYTF.

The CDR3: CASSGGVGGNEQFF. CDR3 DNA sequence: TGTGCCAGCAGCGGGGGTGTGGGGGGCAATGAGCAGTTCTTC. The chain has TRBV5-4 and TRBJ2-1; D possibly corresponds to TRBD2 (6 bases). This CDR3 spans 14 amino acids. V lost 4 bases and J lost 6, with 14 bases in between. Germline loops: CDR1 SGHNT, CDR2 YYREEE (reference sequence).

This chain uses TRBV5-1 with TRBJ2-1; 7 bases agree with TRBD2. The ends lost 0 bases at V and 6 bases at J; junction bases unmatched: 9. CDR3 length: 16 residues. The germline V gene encodes CDR1 SGHRS and CDR2 YFSETQ. The CDR3 spells CASSLVGTKPLNEQFF. Written as DNA, the CDR3 is TGCGCCAGCAGCTTGGTCGGGACTAAACCCCTCAATGAGCAGTTCTTC.

J is TRBJ2-1 and V is TRBV27; tentative D call: TRBD2 (6 bases). The CDR3 totals 14 residues. CDR1 is MNHEY, CDR2 SMNVEV, per germline (reference sequence). Trimming took off 10 bases at V and 4 bases at J, with 17 bases between the two ends. The CDR3 region is CATSRDFPYNEQFF. The CDR3 nucleotides are TGTGCCACGTCCCGGGACTTTCCATACAATGAGCAGTTCTTC.

The chain uses TRBV7-8 and TRBJ2-7; D is ambiguous. CDR1 and CDR2 from the germline V gene are SGHVS and FQNEAQ. The CDR3 loop spans 14 amino acids. Trimming removed 5 bases from V and 2 bases from J, with 13 bases in between. The CDR3 loop is CASSVTGKTYEQYF. The CDR3 nucleotides are TGTGCCAGCAGCGTGACGGGTAAAACCTACGAGCAGTACTTC.

J is TRBJ2-5 and V is TRBV7-7, with D perhaps matching TRBD2 (5 bases). Trimming cost V 0 bases and J 5 bases, with 10 bases left between them. CDR3 length: 14 amino acids. Germline lookup yields CDR1 SSHAT and CDR2 FNYEAQ (reference sequence). CDR3 region: CASSLAGVWETQYF. CDR3 nucleotides: TGTGCCAGCAGCTTAGCGGGAGTTTGGGAGACCCAGTACTTC.

CDR3 sequence: CASSSSLSEQYF. CDR3 DNA: TGCGCCAGCAGCTCGAGCCTCTCCGAGCAGTACTTC. The chain joins TRBV5-1 to TRBJ2-7; D not certain. Per germline, CDR1 SGHRS and CDR2 YFSETQ. This CDR3 spans 12 amino acids. Trimming pared 3 bases from V and 6 bases from J, leaving 10 bases between.

This clone has ten or more counts. The rearrangement uses TRBV4-3 and TRBJ2-1; the D gene is possibly TRBD2 (6 bases). The CDR3 runs 15 residues. CDR1 is LGHNA and CDR2 is YSLEER in the germline V gene. Trimming removed 1 base at V and 10 bases at J, with 17 bases between. CDR3 residues: CASSQGLDYNSEQFF. CDR3 DNA sequence: TGCGCCAGCAGCCAAGGTCTGGACTATAACTCCGAGCAGTTCTTC.

In this sample, this clone turned up once. The gene calls are TRBV4-3 and TRBJ2-1, with TRBD2 identical over 11 bases. Trimming took 3 bases from V and 5 from J; bases not matched to a gene: 3. CDR3 length: 15 amino acids. Germline values: CDR1 LGHNA, CDR2 YSLEER. This CDR3 reads CASSHPGLADNEQFF. CDR3 bases: TGCGCCAGCAGCCACCCGGGACTAGCGGACAATGAGCAGTTCTTC.

As regards this clone: One end of the junction does not line up with germline, which may come from a read error. J is TRBJ1-2 and V is TRBV7-9; TRBD1 matches 10 bases. Germline assignment: CDR1 SEHNR and CDR2 FQNEAQ (reference sequence). There are 13 residues in the CDR3. CDR3 sequence reads: CSSSFGQGDGYTF. CDR3 nucleotide sequence: TGTTCCAGCAGCTTTGGACAGGGGGATGGCTACACCTTC.

The chain recombines TRBV15 with TRBJ2-5; D call uncertain. The J call is in doubt because the DNA end fits TRBJ2-7 better. Germline V gene sequence: CDR1 LNHNV, CDR2 YYDKDF (reference sequence). The CDR3 covers 14 residues. CDR3 protein: CATSRIDSSYEQYF. The CDR3 bases are TGTGCCACCAGCAGGATTGACTCTTCCTACGAGCAGTACTTC.

The rearrangement links TRBV7-2 to TRBJ1-1, with D hard to call. Between the trimmed V and J ends, which lost 1 base and 6 bases, there was a span of 6 bases. The length of the CDR3 is 12 residues. Per germline, CDR1 SGHTA and CDR2 FQGNSA. This CDR3 reads CASSLVGAEAFF. CDR3 DNA: TGTGCCAGCAGCTTAGTCGGGGCTGAAGCTTTCTTT.

This clone came up once. V gene TRBV28 combines with J gene TRBJ2-1; TRBD1 aligns across 8 bases. J was trimmed by 10 bases and V by 5 bases; bases with no gene match: 7. CDR1 is MDHEN and CDR2 is SYDVKM in the germline V gene. The CDR3 spans 13 residues. The CDR3 nucleotides read TGTGCCAGCAGTATGCGGACAGGGCGAGAGCAGTTCTTC. This encodes CASSMRTGREQFF.

The chain joins TRBV5-1 to TRBJ2-1; D might be TRBD2 (6 bases). With 0 bases removed from V and 9 bases from J, the gap between germline ends came to 13 bases. The CDR3 extends over 14 amino acids. Germline loops: CDR1 SGHRS, CDR2 YFSETQ. CDR3 in DNA: TGCGCCAGCAGCTTGGATAAGACTAGGACTGAGCAGTTCTTC. As protein: CASSLDKTRTEQFF.

V and J are TRBV21-1 and TRBJ1-1; the table calls TRBD1, which could not be checked here. TRBV21-1 is shown as a pseudogene. This CDR3 is 14 amino acids long. CDR3 coding DNA: TGTGCCAGCAGCAAATTGGCCAAGAACACTGAAGCTTTCTTT. It yields the protein CASSKLAKNTEAFF.

The V call is TRBV18, the J call TRBJ1-1; 7 bases map to TRBD1. The germline gives CDR1 KGHSH, CDR2 LQKENI. This CDR3 comprises 17 residues. With 4 bases clipped from V and 3 bases from J, the junction kept 14 bases outside the gene matches. The CDR3 sequence is CASSRATGFVGHTEAFF. CDR3 coding DNA: TGTGCCAGCTCACGGGCGACAGGGTTTGTAGGCCACACTGAAGCTTTCTTT.

The V and J genes are TRBV9 and TRBJ1-3; D may be TRBD1 (6 bases). The CDR3 is 14 amino acids. From germline, CDR1 is SGDLS and CDR2 YYNGEE. V dropped 4 bases and J dropped 3 bases, with 11 bases sitting between them. The CDR3 DNA follows: TGTGCCAGCAGCCCACAACAGGGTGGAAACACCATATATTTT. This encodes CASSPQQGGNTIYF. Full variable domain (missing parts from reference TRBV9 and TRBJ1-3): DSGVTQTPKHLITATGQRVTLRCSPRSGDLSVYWYQQSLDQGLQFLIQYYNGEERAKGNILERFSAQQFPDLHSELNLSSLELGDSALYFCASSPQQGGNTIYFGEGSWLTVV.

The chain combines TRBV7-6 with TRBJ2-1; D gene uncertain. The CDR3 is 16 residues long. Germline CDR1 is SGHVS and CDR2 is FNYEAQ. The V end lost 6 bases, the J end lost 2 bases, and 17 bases lay between the germline ends. CDR3 DNA sequence: TGTGCCAGCAGTCTCTTGGCTAGGTACGCCTACAATGAGCAGTTCTTC. Translated, it gives CASSLLARYAYNEQFF.

The gene calls are TRBV9 and TRBJ2-7; TRBD1 is a possible D gene (6 bases). Trimming pared 4 bases from V and 2 bases from J, leaving 19 bases between. The CDR3 has 16 amino acids. Germline V gene sequence: CDR1 SGDLS, CDR2 YYNGEE. CDR3 sequence reads: CASSPSSGQIAYEQYF. CDR3 bases: TGTGCCAGCAGCCCATCTTCGGGACAAATCGCCTACGAGCAGTACTTC.

The genes are TRBV5-1 and TRBJ2-2, with D unresolved. Germline CDR1 SGHRS, CDR2 YFSETQ. The CDR3 sequence is 13 residues long. V was cut by 0 bases and J by 6 bases, with 6 bases left in between. The CDR3 sequence: CASSLGLAGELFF. The CDR3 DNA reads as TGCGCCAGCAGCTTGGGTCTAGCCGGGGAGCTGTTTTTT.